Here is one T cell receptor (beta chain) with its context. TCRdb's copy holds only in-frame clones and misses some; the assay was immunoSEQ multiplex PCR. Altogether roughly 200,000 clones are present, around 83% being singletons, with the ten largest covering roughly 8.2%. These data come from a study of blood T cell repertoires in COVID-19. Study background: Samples representing acute and convalescent COVID-19 were sourced from the United States, Italy and Spain.

Trimming at V came to 2 bases and at J to 5 bases, leaving 12 bases not matched to a gene. Germline CDR1 SGDLS, CDR2 YYNGEE. This CDR3 comprises 18 residues. This receptor was identified in a woman older than 75 with COVID-19, enrolled during active disease. What was sequenced was peripheral blood. The chain uses TRBV9 and TRBJ2-5, with 13 bases identical to TRBD2. CDR3 coding DNA: TGTGCCAGCAGCGTCTCGGGACTAGCGGGGTCCCAGGGGGAGACCCAGTACTTC. It specifies CASSVSGLAGSQGETQYF.